This is a list of T cell receptor beta chains from one sample in a study of identical twins. TCRdb fed the 5' RACE reads into MiXCR, producing one record per CDR3 protein. Of approximately 500,000 distinct CDR3 sequences in the sample, roughly a quarter are singletons; the top ten hold roughly 3%. These data also featured in a second study, about T cells expressing NK-cell markers.

Input material: CD4+ T cells sorted from blood. These receptors were obtained from a young woman in good health. CDR3s include the opening cysteine and the closing phenylalanine or tryptophan. Fields, in order: J gene, V gene, D gene, clone size, CDR3 DNA, CDR3 protein. A D gene is named only where the DNA matches it firmly. Expanded clones are given a class, and other clones once, few, many or no size at all.

TRBJ1-1 TRBV7-2 NA NA TGTGCCAGCAGGCCGATAGGAGTAAACACTGAAGCTTTCTTT CASRPIGVNTEAFF
TRBJ2-7 TRBV7-9 NA few TGTGCCAGCAGCCCTAGGGCAGGCGGGCCGTCTTGGAACGAGCAGTACTTC CASSPRAGGPSWNEQYF
TRBJ2-1 TRBV7-2 NA few TGTGCCAGCAGCTTAGGACGTTTAAATGAGCAGTTCTTC CASSLGRLNEQFF
TRBJ2-2 TRBV11-2 NA few TGTGCCAGCAGCCCCTTGTATGCCGACGGGGAGCTGTTTTTT CASSPLYADGELFF
TRBJ2-7 TRBV28 TRBD2 many TGTGCCAGCATAGGGCGGGGGAACTACGAGCAGTACTTC CASIGRGNYEQYF
TRBJ1-5 TRBV5-1 NA NA TGCGCCAGCAGCTTGGTGGGCTCCGATCAGCCCCAGCATTTT CASSLVGSDQPQHF
TRBJ2-3 TRBV7-9 NA few TGTGCCAGCAGCCTTCGTTACCCCACAGATACGCAGTATTTT CASSLRYPTDTQYF
TRBJ2-1 TRBV5-8 NA NA TGTGCCAGCAGCCCGGACTTCAATGAGCAGTTCTTC CASSPDFNEQFF
TRBJ2-4 TRBV6-5 NA NA TGTGCCAGCAGTTCCAGGACTGAGGGCAAAAACATTCAGTACTTC CASSSRTEGKNIQYF
TRBJ2-1 TRBV11-2 TRBD2 NA TGTGCCAGCAGACTGGGGACTAGCGGGAAAAGTGAGCAGTTCTTC CASRLGTSGKSEQFF
TRBJ1-1 TRBV9 TRBD1 NA TGTGCCAGCAGCGTAGAGGCTTTAGGGTGGCAGGGGGGCACTGAAGCTTTCTTT CASSVEALGWQGGTEAFF
TRBJ2-1 TRBV20-1 NA NA TGCAGTGCTAGTGTTGCGGGAACGGAGCAGTTCTTC CSASVAGTEQFF
TRBJ2-3 TRBV20-1 TRBD2 few TGCAGTGCTGACGTAGCGGGAGAGGCCTGGATAGATACGCAGTATTTT CSADVAGEAWIDTQYF
TRBJ2-2 TRBV3-1 NA NA TGTGCCAGCAGCCAAACAGGGAGTAACACCGGGGAGCTGTTTTTT CASSQTGSNTGELFF
TRBJ1-2 TRBV6-5 NA NA TGTGCCAGCAGTACTGGATTTCCAGCGAACTATGGCTACACCTTC CASSTGFPANYGYTF
TRBJ2-5 TRBV5-6 NA NA TGTGCCAGCAGCTGGAAGACCGTAGAGACCCAGTACTTC CASSWKTVETQYF
TRBJ2-6 TRBV7-3 NA once TGTGCCAGCAGCTTAACAGGGATCTCTGGGGCCAACGTCCTGACTTTC CASSLTGISGANVLTF
TRBJ2-1 TRBV12-3/TRBV12-4 TRBD2 many TGTGCCAGCAGTTGGGAGGGGAATGAGCAGTTCTTC CASSWEGNEQFF
TRBJ2-2 TRBV12-3/TRBV12-4 TRBD1 medium-sized TGTGCCAGCAAACAGGAACAGGGGATGGAGTCCGGGGAGCTGTTTTTT CASKQEQGMESGELFF
TRBJ2-3 TRBV10-3 TRBD2 NA TGTGCCATCAGTGACCCCGGGAGGCGGGGGACAGATACGCAGTATTTT CAISDPGRRGTDTQYF
TRBJ1-2 TRBV12-3/TRBV12-4 NA NA TGTGCCAGCAGTCGACAGCTACTTAACTATGGCTACACCTTC CASSRQLLNYGYTF
TRBJ2-3 TRBV2 NA NA TGTGCCAGCGGGTCTATCACAGATACGCAGTATTTT CASGSITDTQYF
TRBJ1-6 TRBV6-1 NA many TGTGCCGCCAGCCGTGGTGGGTCAGGGGTTTCACCCCTCCACTTT CAASRGGSGVSPLHF
TRBJ2-3 TRBV4-1 NA once TGCGCCAGCAGCCAAGTTCCGGGTATAGCAGATACGCAGTATTTT CASSQVPGIADTQYF
TRBJ1-4 TRBV5-1 NA NA TGCGCCAGCAGCCCCCGTGGGGGCCTCGGGGGAAAACTGTTTTTT CASSPRGGLGGKLFF
TRBJ1-2 TRBV12-3/TRBV12-4 TRBD1 NA TGTGCCAGCAGCCTTATGAAGCCCGGGACAGGGGCAGGGTATGGCTACACCTTC CASSLMKPGTGAGYGYTF
TRBJ2-3 TRBV5-1 TRBD1 NA TGCGCCAGCAGCTTACAGGGGGCTAGCACAGATACGCAGTATTTT CASSLQGASTDTQYF
TRBJ2-7 TRBV6-2/TRBV6-3 NA NA TGTGCCAGCAGCGGAGGTACAGGCTACGAGCAGTACTTC CASSGGTGYEQYF
TRBJ1-5 TRBV5-1 NA NA TGCGCCAGCAGCTTGGTTGCGGGTTTTTATCAGCCCCAGCATTTT CASSLVAGFYQPQHF
TRBJ1-4 TRBV5-1 NA NA TGCGCCAGCAGCTTGGAGTCCGGGGGGGGAACTAATGAAAAACTGTTTTTT CASSLESGGGTNEKLFF